The 5 T cell receptor beta chains in this list originate from one sample, sequenced in a study of CD8 T cells in ankylosing spondylitis. TCRdb processed the 5' RACE reads anew with MiXCR; each CDR3 protein has one entry. In the table there are 310,000 or so distinct CDR3 sequences, 15% to 20% of which are singletons. The sample taken for sequencing was blood, either unsorted or a sorted T cell fraction (not recorded which). Every receptor here comes from a male donor with ankylosing spondylitis or in good health (not recorded which).

The chain employs TRBV5-5 and TRBJ2-6, with a tentative D call TRBD2 (5 bases). The germline V gene encodes CDR1 SGHKS and CDR2 YYEKEE (reference sequence). The CDR3 contains 14 residues. With 4 bases removed from V and 0 bases from J, the gap between germline ends came to 5 bases. The CDR3 DNA follows: TGTGCCAGCAGCCGGGACTCTGGGGCCAACGTCCTGACTTTC. Its protein product is CASSRDSGANVLTF. Using reference TRBV5-5 and TRBJ2-6 for the parts outside the CDR3, the full variable domain is DAGVTQSPTHLIKTRGQQVTLRCSPISGHKSVSWYQQVLGQGPQFIFQYYEKEERGRGNFPDRFSARQFPNYSSELNVNALLLGDSALYLCASSRDSGANVLTFGAGSRLTVL.

This clonotype has more than one count but fewer than ten. The chain joins TRBV25-1 to TRBJ1-1; D is perhaps TRBD1 (5 bases). The length of the CDR3 is 12 residues. With 8 bases removed from V and 2 bases from J, the gap between germline ends came to 9 bases. Germline-derived CDR1 and CDR2 are MGHDK and SYGVNS. The CDR3 is CASGDFNTEAFF. The CDR3 bases are TGTGCCAGCGGGGACTTCAACACTGAAGCTTTCTTT.

The rearrangement uses TRBV10-3 and TRBJ2-3; D not resolved. The CDR3 length is 12 residues. Germline V gene sequence: CDR1 ENHRY, CDR2 SYGVKD. V lost 3 bases, J lost 4 bases, and 5 bases lay in between. The CDR3 DNA sequence: TGTGCCATCAGTGAAGGCCCAGATACGCAGTATTTT. It codes for CAISEGPDTQYF.

This clonotype was recorded many times. This chain joins TRBV12-3 or TRBV12-4 and TRBJ2-1; a weak D match, TRBD1 (5 bases). The CDR3 extends over 15 amino acids. The V end was cut by 5 bases, the J end by 0 bases, with 11 bases between. The CDR3 loop is CASSGAVSSYNEQFF. The CDR3 bases are TGTGCCAGCAGTGGGGCGGTAAGCTCCTACAATGAGCAGTTCTTC.

This clonotype was seen just once. The J gene is TRBJ2-2, the V gene TRBV2; 8 bases are a match to TRBD2. Germline CDR1 and CDR2: SNHLY and FYNNEI. This CDR3 comprises 16 residues. The V segment lost 4 bases and the J segment 1 base; nucleotides outside the gene matches: 5. The CDR3 nucleotides are TGTGCCAGCAGTGTGGCGGGAGGACTGAACACCGGGGAGCTGTTTTTT. Amino acids: CASSVAGGLNTGELFF.